This is a list of T cell receptor beta chains from one sample in a study of T-cell reconstitution after alpha-beta-depleted transplantation in children. TCRdb re-derived calls from the PCR reads in MiXCR, one entry per CDR3 protein. The sample has roughly 590,000 distinct CDR3 sequences, around 17% seen once. Sequences were derived from PBMCs from the stem cell graft donor, sampled from the stem cell graft. The receptors shown here come from a human donor who donated a stem cell graft to a child with acute myeloid leukemia. The CDR3 runs from the conserved cysteine through the conserved F or W. Each record gives: clone size, V gene, J gene, D gene, CDR3 protein, CDR3 DNA. A D gene is named only where the DNA matches it firmly. Clone size is not always given. Where it is, it says once, few, many or a class for expanded clones.

many	TRBV20-1	TRBJ1-5	TRBD1	CSARRQGAYSNQPQHF	TGCAGTGCTAGGAGGCAGGGGGCCTATAGCAATCAGCCCCAGCATTTT
.	TRBV7-7	TRBJ2-1	TRBD2	CASSIGLEDNYNEQFF	TGTGCCAGCAGCATCGGACTAGAGGATAATTACAATGAGCAGTTCTTC
many	TRBV20-1	TRBJ2-6	.	CSARDPRVGANVLTF	TGCAGTGCTAGAGACCCCAGGGTTGGGGCCAACGTCCTGACTTTC
.	TRBV12-3/TRBV12-4	TRBJ1-3	.	CAESRGTSSPYSGNTIYF	TGTGCCGAGAGCCGAGGGACTAGCTCACCCTACTCTGGAAACACCATATATTTT
few	TRBV4-2	TRBJ1-4	.	CASSHEGGANEKLFF	TGTGCCAGCAGCCATGAAGGGGGAGCTAATGAAAAACTGTTTTTT
many	TRBV5-1	TRBJ1-1	TRBD1	CASSLEQGAVNTEAFF	TGCGCCAGCAGCTTGGAGCAGGGGGCTGTGAACACTGAAGCTTTCTTT
.	TRBV5-1	TRBJ2-5	TRBD2	CASSLRTRAQETQYF	TGCGCCAGCAGCCTCCGGACTAGAGCTCAAGAGACCCAGTACTTC
.	TRBV7-9	TRBJ1-2	.	CASSLYRFNYGYTF	TGTGCCAGCAGCTTATACCGGTTTAACTATGGCTACACCTTC
.	TRBV7-2	TRBJ1-4	.	CASSLGQANEKLFF	TGTGCCAGCAGCTTAGGACAGGCTAATGAAAAACTGTTTTTT
few	TRBV11-1	TRBJ1-6	.	CASSLVDYGSPLHF	TGTGCCAGCAGCTTAGTGGATTACGGTTCACCCCTCCACTTT
many	TRBV6-5	TRBJ1-3	.	CASSYSSPGNTIYF	TGTGCCAGCAGTTACTCGTCTCCCGGAAACACCATATATTTT
few	TRBV4-3	TRBJ1-3	.	CASSQARETSGNTIYF	TGCGCCAGCAGCCAAGCGAGAGAGACCTCTGGAAACACCATATATTTT
.	TRBV7-9	TRBJ1-2	.	CASNDLRGANYGYTF	TGTGCCAGCAACGACCTTAGGGGGGCAAACTATGGCTACACCTTC
.	TRBV6-2/TRBV6-3	TRBJ1-2	TRBD1	CASGYTGDGYTF	TGTGCCAGCGGCTACACAGGGGATGGCTACACCTTC
many	TRBV29-1	TRBJ2-1	.	CSVERGGLLNEQFF	TGCAGCGTAGAGAGGGGGGGCCTACTCAATGAGCAGTTCTTC
.	TRBV20-1	TRBJ1-5	.	CSARGAGLNQPQHF	TGCAGTGCTAGGGGGGCAGGCCTCAATCAGCCCCAGCATTTT
.	TRBV12-3/TRBV12-4	TRBJ1-5	.	CASSPNRDDQPQHF	TGTGCCAGCAGCCCCAACAGGGACGATCAGCCCCAGCATTTT
few	TRBV6-2/TRBV6-3	TRBJ1-2	TRBD1	CASSRGTGYGYTF	TGTGCCAGCAGTCGCGGGACAGGCTATGGCTACACCTTC
.	TRBV5-1	TRBJ2-7	TRBD1	CASSSQTGHYEQYF	TGCGCCAGCAGCTCCCAGACAGGGCACTACGAGCAGTACTTC
many	TRBV24-1	TRBJ2-5	.	CATSEPGPYYQETQYF	TGTGCCACCAGTGAGCCAGGGCCCTATTACCAAGAGACCCAGTACTTC
.	TRBV12-3/TRBV12-4	TRBJ2-2	.	CASGTQGNTGELFF	TGTGCCAGCGGAACACAGGGGAACACCGGGGAGCTGTTTTTT
many	TRBV6-4	TRBJ1-5	TRBD1	CASSETGEGQPQHF	TGTGCCAGCAGTGAGACAGGGGAGGGCCAGCCCCAGCATTTT
few	TRBV7-2	TRBJ1-3	.	CASSLAIGAGGNTIYF	TGTGCCAGCAGCTTAGCAATAGGGGCGGGGGGAAACACCATATATTTT
many	TRBV20-1	TRBJ2-3	TRBD2	CSARDRLAGYTDTQYF	TGCAGTGCTAGAGATCGGCTAGCGGGGTACACAGATACGCAGTATTTT
many	TRBV7-3	TRBJ2-1	.	CASSLSAGLYNEQFF	TGTGCCAGCAGCTTAAGCGCGGGGCTCTACAATGAGCAGTTCTTC
many	TRBV7-2	TRBJ2-1	.	CASSLAGGPVDEQFF	TGTGCCAGCAGCTTAGCGGGGGGGCCGGTGGATGAGCAGTTCTTC
few	TRBV5-1	TRBJ2-3	TRBD1	CASSLNRGTTDTQYF	TGCGCCAGCAGCTTGAACAGGGGAACCACAGATACGCAGTATTTT
.	TRBV20-1	TRBJ2-3	TRBD2	CSAHPPSGGLGTDTQYF	TGCAGTGCTCACCCCCCTAGCGGGGGCCTTGGCACAGATACGCAGTATTTT
few	TRBV5-1	TRBJ2-1	TRBD1	CASSFRRSDRGKAGGINEQFF	TGCGCCAGCAGCTTCCGAAGGTCAGACAGGGGGAAGGCCGGAGGGATCAATGAGCAGTTCTTC
many	TRBV20-1	TRBJ1-5	.	CSALYFQSNQPQHF	TGCAGTGCTCTCTACTTCCAAAGCAATCAGCCCCAGCATTTT
many	TRBV15	TRBJ2-5	.	CATSSFESEQETQYF	TGTGCCACCAGCAGCTTTGAGAGCGAACAAGAGACCCAGTACTTC
many	TRBV20-1	TRBJ2-3	.	CSAIFRGSTDTQYF	TGCAGTGCTATCTTCCGGGGTAGCACAGATACGCAGTATTTT
few	TRBV20-1	TRBJ2-6	.	CSARSGSRVWGANVLTF	TGCAGTGCTAGATCAGGGTCTCGAGTGTGGGGGGCCAACGTCCTGACTTTC
.	TRBV29-1	TRBJ1-3	.	CSVDCGNSGNTIYF	TGCAGCGTTGATTGCGGGAACTCTGGAAACACCATATATTTT
few	TRBV20-1	TRBJ1-5	.	CSARDMFYSNQPQHF	TGCAGTGCTAGAGATATGTTTTATAGCAATCAGCCCCAGCATTTT
many	TRBV20-1	TRBJ2-7	TRBD1	CSASRGQTKPGAVEQYF	TGCAGTGCTAGTCGGGGACAGACTAAACCAGGGGCGGTCGAGCAGTACTTC
.	TRBV7-2	TRBJ1-2	TRBD1	CASSLGARQGSYGYTF	TGTGCCAGCAGCTTAGGGGCCCGACAGGGTTCCTATGGCTACACCTTC
.	TRBV29-1	TRBJ2-5	TRBD1	CSVLTGVQETQYF	TGCAGCGTGCTGACAGGGGTTCAAGAGACCCAGTACTTC
many	TRBV20-1	TRBJ2-1	TRBD2	CSASPGLVAYNEQFF	TGCAGTGCTAGCCCGGGACTAGTGGCCTACAATGAGCAGTTCTTC
many	TRBV29-1	TRBJ2-5	TRBD1	CSVETRDRGVETQYF	TGCAGCGTTGAGACACGGGACAGGGGCGTAGAGACCCAGTACTTC
few	TRBV7-2	TRBJ2-3	.	CASSLADFNTQYF	TGTGCCAGCAGCTTAGCGGATTTTAATACGCAGTATTTT
many	TRBV20-1	TRBJ2-2	TRBD1	CSARAGGSNTGELFF	TGCAGTGCTAGAGCAGGGGGCAGCAACACCGGGGAGCTGTTTTTT
.	TRBV27	TRBJ1-1	.	CASMRRVEDGTEAFF	TGTGCCAGCATGCGAAGGGTCGAAGATGGGACTGAAGCTTTCTTT